This T cell receptor (beta chain) was captured by sequencing in a study of CD8 T cells in ankylosing spondylitis (dated by TCRdb to the late 2010s). For context, the study as a whole: To find TCR variants linked to disease, the study profiled T cell receptor beta repertoires in ankylosing spondylitis patients and healthy donors. The full study cohort comprised 25 ankylosing spondylitis patients and 110 or so healthy donors. Peripheral blood was sampled, and synovial fluid was additionally collected from ankylosing spondylitis patients. Study-level results and caveats: Blood from ankylosing spondylitis patients appeared to be characterized by a TCR beta motif made up of 8 or 9 highly homologous amino acid variants. According to the report, matched synovial fluid samples from ankylosing spondylitis patients were significantly enriched for the disease-linked clones. Some motif variants had previously been reported in the synovial fluid and blood of reactive arthritis patients, which suggests shared mechanisms of disease initiation. The disease-linked clones had a CD8+ phenotype and were found at relatively low frequencies in peripheral blood.

This clonotype occurred a few times. What this receptor recognizes is not known. Qualities for individual bases were not recorded, and no much larger clone is one base off. TCRdb shows the sequencer as Illumina HiSeq 2500. TCR beta libraries were prepared by quantitative 5'-RACE with molecular barcodes. The study's processing was this. A new computational method based on a probabilistic model of VDJ rearrangement was used to identify disease-linked TCR variants. Clones were called with MiXCR by TCRdb after fastp trimmed the public reads at Q25, and only in-frame beta chains were retained. Each CDR3 protein gets just one entry, which takes the most common genes and DNA from the rows behind it. TCRdb assigned the V and J calls; the authors' analysis was not used. The table for this sample lists about 210,000 distinct CDR3 sequences; about 7.3% of them were counted only once. Jointly, the top ten make up approximately 15% of the sample.

CDR1 and CDR2 (LGHNA, YSLEER) derive from the germline V gene. Trimming costs V 0 bases and J 3 bases, and their ends lie 14 bases apart. From the cysteine up to the phenylalanine, the CDR3 has a length of 16 residues. Here the CDR3 DNA is all that survives: 48 bases in frame from base 1. The V and J genes are TRBV4-3 and TRBJ1-1; perhaps TRBD1 is the D gene, with 5 bases matching. The sequenced sample consisted of blood, either unsorted or a sorted T cell fraction (not recorded which). The sequence derives from a male donor with ankylosing spondylitis. The DNA sequence is TGCGCCAGCAGCCAAGATGGTGGGGGATTAGACACTGAAGCTTTCTTT. Its protein product is CASSQDGGGLDTEAFF.